This T cell receptor beta chain stems from a study of response to subunit inactivated influenza vaccine. Trimming left V 1 base short and J 1 base short, with 7 bases between. The CDR3 is 13 residues long. CDR1 is DFQATT, CDR2 SNEGSKA, per germline (reference sequence). TCRdb re-derived calls from the RT-PCR reads in MiXCR, one entry per CDR3 protein. The repertoire consists of some 500,000 distinct CDR3 sequences, with 15% to 20% occurring once and the leading ten covering approximately 3%. Here the sequenced sample was CD4+ T cells sorted from PBMCs, taken 23 months after vaccination. V usage is TRBV20-1 and J usage is TRBJ2-5; a weak D match, TRBD1 (5 bases). This TCR came from a man between 50 and 70 years old who received an inactivated influenza vaccine. The CDR3 coding sequence is TGCAGTGCTAGAGTAGGGGTCCAAGAGACCCAGTACTTC. Translating it yields CSARVGVQETQYF.